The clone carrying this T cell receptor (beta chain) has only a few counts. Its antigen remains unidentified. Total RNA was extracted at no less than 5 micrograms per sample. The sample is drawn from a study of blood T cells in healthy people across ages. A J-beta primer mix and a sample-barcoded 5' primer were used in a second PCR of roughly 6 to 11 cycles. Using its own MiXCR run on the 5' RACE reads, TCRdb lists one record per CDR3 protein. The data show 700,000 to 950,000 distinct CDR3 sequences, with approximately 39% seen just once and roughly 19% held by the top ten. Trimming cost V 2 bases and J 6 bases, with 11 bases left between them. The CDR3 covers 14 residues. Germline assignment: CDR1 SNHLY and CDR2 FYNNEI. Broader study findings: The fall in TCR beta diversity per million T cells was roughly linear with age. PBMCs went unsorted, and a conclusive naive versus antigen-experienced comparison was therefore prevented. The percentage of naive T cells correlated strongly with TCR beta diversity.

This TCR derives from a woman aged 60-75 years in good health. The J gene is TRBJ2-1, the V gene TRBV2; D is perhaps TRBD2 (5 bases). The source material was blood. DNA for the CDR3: TGTGCCAGCAGTGAAAGGCGGACTTCCAATGAGCAGTTCTTC. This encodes CASSERRTSNEQFF.